A selection of T cell receptor beta chains follows, all from one sample in a study of blood T cell repertoires in COVID-19. Libraries were prepared by immunoSEQ multiplex PCR; TCRdb keeps only in-frame clonotypes and omits some of them. The sample lists some 70,000 clones; about 90% were seen once. The sequenced sample was peripheral blood. All receptors derive from a woman between 45 and 65 years old with COVID-19, enrolled during active disease. Each CDR3 is given with its conserved first and last residue. Each record gives: J gene, D gene, clone size, V gene, CDR3 protein, CDR3 DNA. D genes are given only for firm matches. Expanded clones are given a class, and other clones once, few, many or no size at all.

TRBJ2-1 | TRBD2 | - | TRBV6-1 | CASSESGGVNEQFF | TGTGCCAGCAGTGAATCGGGGGGGGTCAATGAGCAGTTCTTC
TRBJ1-3 | - | - | TRBV2 | CASNRLSGNTIYF | TGTGCCAGCAACAGGCTCTCTGGAAACACCATATATTTT
TRBJ2-7 | TRBD1 | - | TRBV11-2 | CASSLVGTARHEQYF | TGTGCCAGCAGCTTAGTAGGGACAGCACGCCACGAGCAGTACTTC
TRBJ2-1 | TRBD1 | - | TRBV5-8 | CASSLVGRTGGAGVQFF | TGTGCCAGCAGCTTGGTGGGGAGGACAGGGGGCGCGGGCGTTCAGTTCTTC
TRBJ2-7 | TRBD1 | - | TRBV6-6 | CASSPTGGEQYF | TGTGCCAGCAGCCCGACAGGGGGCGAGCAGTACTTC
TRBJ2-1 | - | - | TRBV29-1 | CSVESGILINEQFF | TGCAGCGTTGAGTCCGGGATCCTGATCAATGAGCAGTTCTTC
TRBJ2-1 | TRBD2 | - | TRBV5-1 | CASRAGAYNEQFF | TGCGCCAGTCGAGCGGGGGCCTACAATGAGCAGTTCTTC
TRBJ1-6 | - | once | TRBV2 | CASAREVNSPLHF | TGTGCCAGCGCCAGGGAGGTCAATTCACCCCTCCACTTT
TRBJ2-3 | - | - | TRBV19 | CASSLGLNKDTQYF | TGTGCCAGTAGTCTTGGACTAAACAAAGATACGCAGTATTTT
TRBJ1-4 | - | - | TRBV4-1 | CASSQDPLNEKLFF | TGCGCCAGCAGCCAAGATCCCCTGAATGAAAAACTGTTTTTT
TRBJ1-6 | - | - | TRBV6-5 | CASSRLERDSPLHF | TGTGCCAGCAGCCGCTTGGAGAGGGATTCACCCCTCCACTTT
TRBJ2-7 | TRBD1 | - | TRBV28 | CASSLDRAHEQYF | TGTGCCAGCAGTTTAGACAGGGCCCACGAGCAGTACTTC
TRBJ2-5 | - | - | TRBV3-1/TRBV3-2 | CASSRGETQYF | TGTGCCAGCAGCCGAGGCGAGACCCAGTACTTC
TRBJ2-3 | - | - | TRBV21-1 | CASSKALTGRGWVF | TGTGCCAGCAGCAAAGCCCTGACAGGCCGGGGATGGGTTTTT
TRBJ2-5 | TRBD1 | - | TRBV5-1 | CASSSRTGKETQYF | TGCGCCAGCAGCTCTCGGACAGGGAAAGAGACCCAGTACTTC
TRBJ2-5 | - | - | TRBV6-5 | CASSISVLQTQYF | TGTGCCAGCAGTATCTCGGTTCTGCAGACCCAGTACTTC
TRBJ2-1 | TRBD2 | - | TRBV19 | CASSSGTSFNEQFF | TGTGCCAGTAGTTCCGGGACTAGCTTCAATGAGCAGTTCTTC
TRBJ1-1 | TRBD1 | - | TRBV19 | CASSFHRGHNTEAFF | TGTGCCAGTAGTTTCCACAGGGGGCACAACACTGAAGCTTTCTTT
TRBJ2-5 | - | - | TRBV3-1/TRBV3-2 | CASSPLDVGGETQYF | TGTGCCAGCAGCCCCTTGGATGTCGGGGGAGAGACCCAGTACTTC
TRBJ2-7 | - | - | TRBV9 | CASSPMGGSYEQYF | TGTGCCAGCAGCCCGATGGGGGGCTCCTACGAGCAGTACTTC
TRBJ2-7 | - | - | TRBV7-2 | CASSLAAAGAIVYEQYF | TGTGCCAGCAGCTTAGCTGCCGCAGGGGCAATTGTGTACGAGCAGTACTTC
TRBJ2-1 | - | - | TRBV5-4 | CASSLAGTQNNEQFF | TGTGCCAGCAGCTTGGCCGGGACACAAAACAATGAGCAGTTCTTC
TRBJ2-2 | - | - | TRBV5-1 | CASSLGHRGGELFF | TGCGCCAGCAGCTTGGGCCACCGAGGCGGGGAGCTGTTTTTT
TRBJ1-2 | TRBD1 | - | TRBV10-3 | CAISGGRTGDGYTF | TGTGCCATCAGTGGTGGGAGGACAGGTGATGGCTACACCTTC
TRBJ2-3 | - | - | TRBV11-3 | CASSLGGRSFDTQYF | TGTGCCAGCAGCTTAGGGGGGCGGTCCTTCGATACGCAGTATTTT
TRBJ1-3 | - | - | TRBV30 | CAWNSGTFDTIYF | TGTGCCTGGAACTCCGGGACTTTTGACACCATATATTTT
TRBJ1-6 | - | - | TRBV15 | CATSRDRGSSYNSPLHF | TGTGCCACCAGCAGAGATAGGGGGAGCTCCTATAATTCACCCCTCCACTTT
TRBJ1-3 | - | - | TRBV30 | CAWSQGQNTIYF | TGTGCCTGGTCTCAGGGGCAAAACACCATATATTTT
TRBJ1-5 | - | - | TRBV30 | CAWSVLGLGNQPQHF | TGTGCCTGGAGTGTACTGGGGCTCGGCAATCAGCCCCAGCATTTT
TRBJ2-7 | - | - | TRBV19 | CASSPSGYSYEQYF | TGTGCCAGTAGTCCAAGCGGGTACTCCTACGAGCAGTACTTC
TRBJ2-3 | TRBD2 | - | TRBV10-2 | CASSESVWSGRRADTQYF | TGCGCCAGCAGTGAGTCTGTGTGGAGCGGGAGACGGGCAGATACGCAGTATTTT
TRBJ1-2 | - | - | TRBV28 | CASSPLGGGYTF | TGTGCCAGCAGTCCCCTAGGGGGAGGCTACACCTTC
TRBJ2-1 | - | - | TRBV27 | CASSRKGIGDEQFF | TGTGCCAGCAGTAGGAAGGGGATTGGCGATGAGCAGTTCTTC
TRBJ2-2 | - | - | TRBV29-1 | CSVLSGELFF | TGCAGCGTTCTCTCCGGGGAGCTGTTTTTT
TRBJ2-5 | - | once | TRBV19 | CASNGGKTQYF | TGTGCCAGTAATGGGGGGAAGACCCAGTACTTC
TRBJ2-7 | TRBD2 | few | TRBV4-1 | CASSLLLSTSGKDEQYF | TGCGCCAGCAGCCTGCTCCTTTCGACTAGCGGGAAGGACGAGCAGTACTTC